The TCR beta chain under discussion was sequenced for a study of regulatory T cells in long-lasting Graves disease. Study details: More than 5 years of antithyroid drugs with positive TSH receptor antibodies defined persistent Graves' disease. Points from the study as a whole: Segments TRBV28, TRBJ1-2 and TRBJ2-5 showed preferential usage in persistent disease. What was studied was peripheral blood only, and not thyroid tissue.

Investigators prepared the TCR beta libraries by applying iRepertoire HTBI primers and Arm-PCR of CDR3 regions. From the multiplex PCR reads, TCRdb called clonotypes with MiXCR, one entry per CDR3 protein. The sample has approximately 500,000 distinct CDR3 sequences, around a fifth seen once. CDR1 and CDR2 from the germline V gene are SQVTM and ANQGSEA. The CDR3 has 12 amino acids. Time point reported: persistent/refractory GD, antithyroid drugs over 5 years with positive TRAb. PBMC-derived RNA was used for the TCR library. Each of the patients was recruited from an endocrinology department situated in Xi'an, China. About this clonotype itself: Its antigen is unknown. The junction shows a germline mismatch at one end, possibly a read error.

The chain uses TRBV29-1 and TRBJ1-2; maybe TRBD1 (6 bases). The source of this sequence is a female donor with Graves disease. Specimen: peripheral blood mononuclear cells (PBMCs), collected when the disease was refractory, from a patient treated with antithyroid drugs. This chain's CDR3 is CGVGTSNYGYTF. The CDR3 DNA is TGCGGCGTGGGGACATCTAACTATGGCTACACCTTC.